These 11 T cell receptor beta chains were all obtained from the same sample, sequenced in a study of CD8 T cells in ankylosing spondylitis. Findings and limits, study-wide: Seemingly characteristic of ankylosing spondylitis blood was a TCR beta motif consisting of about 8 highly homologous variants.

The antigens these receptors bind are not known. TCRdb passed the 5' RACE reads through MiXCR, listing each CDR3 protein once. Of approximately 520,000 distinct CDR3 sequences listed, approximately 5.3% are singletons. Material for sequencing was blood, either unsorted or a sorted T cell fraction (not recorded which). These receptor sequences come from a male donor with ankylosing spondylitis.

This clonotype has at least ten counts. The J gene is TRBJ1-5, the V gene TRBV6-2 or TRBV6-3; D perhaps matches TRBD1 (5 bases). Trimming removed 2 bases from V and 7 bases from J, with 9 bases in between. Looked up from germline, CDR1 is MNHEY and CDR2 is SVGEGT. The CDR3 runs 13 residues. Written as DNA, the CDR3 is TGTGCCAGCAGTTACCAGGGTGGGCAGCCCCAGCATTTT. Protein sequence: CASSYQGGQPQHF.

This clonotype was found many times. The rearrangement uses TRBV7-9 and TRBJ1-5, with 9 positions matching TRBD1. Germline V CDR1 and CDR2: SEHNR, FQNEAQ (reference sequence). The length of the CDR3 is 14 residues. V lost 4 bases, J lost 7 bases, and 5 bases stayed unmatched. The CDR3 sequence: CASSWGQGLQPQHF. CDR3 in DNA: TGTGCCAGCAGCTGGGGACAGGGATTACAGCCCCAGCATTTT.

This clonotype was recorded many times. This chain links TRBV27 with TRBJ2-3; D may correspond to TRBD1 or TRBD2 (6 bases each). Germline CDR1 is MNHEY and CDR2 is SMNVEV (reference sequence). The CDR3 has 17 amino acids. The V and J ends lost 6 bases and 3 bases respectively, with 22 bases between them. The CDR3 DNA is TGTGCCAGCAGCGAGGGGGGATCTAGCGTAAAGACAGATACGCAGTATTTT. Translation: CASSEGGSSVKTDTQYF.

This clonotype has just a few counts. The chain is built from TRBV6-1 and TRBJ2-7; a weak D match, TRBD2 (8 bases). Trimming removed 6 bases from V and 4 bases from J, with 19 bases in between. Germline lookup yields CDR1 MNHNS and CDR2 SASEGT. The CDR3 totals 15 residues. CDR3 in amino acids: CASRRDSGSFYEQYF. DNA for the CDR3: TGTGCCAGCAGGCGGGACAGCGGGAGTTTTTACGAGCAGTACTTC.

This chain links TRBV28 with TRBJ2-7; either TRBD1 or TRBD2 may fit D (6 bases each). Per the germline V gene, CDR1 is MDHEN and CDR2 is SYDVKM. Trimming took off 5 bases at V and 4 bases at J, with 15 bases between the two ends. The CDR3 consists of 14 residues. The CDR3: CASSPGGGEYEQYF. CDR3 coding DNA: TGTGCCAGCAGTCCCGGGGGCGGGGAGTACGAGCAGTACTTC.

This clonotype was seen repeatedly, ten times or more. The V call is TRBV5-5, the J call TRBJ2-7, with 7 nucleotides matching TRBD1. Germline V gene sequence: CDR1 SGHKS, CDR2 YYEKEE (reference sequence). The CDR3 has 15 residues. Unmatched junction bases numbered 7, after V lost 1 base and J lost 3 bases. CDR3 loop: CASSLTRQGDYEQYF. DNA for the CDR3: TGTGCCAGCAGCTTGACGAGACAGGGTGACTACGAGCAGTACTTC.

At least ten counts were recorded for this clonotype. The V and J genes are TRBV10-3 and TRBJ2-7, with D possibly being TRBD2 (6 bases). Germline CDR1 reads ENHRY; CDR2 reads SYGVKD. The V end was cut by 8 bases, the J end by 0 bases, with 11 bases between. This CDR3 spans 13 amino acids. DNA of the CDR3: TGTGCCATCGGGGACTTAAGCTCCTACGAGCAGTACTTC. Translated, it gives CAIGDLSSYEQYF.

This clonotype was picked up a small number of times. The CDR3 bases are TGTGCCAGCAGTACACGACTACCCGACGACACAGATACGCAGTATTTT. Amino acids: CASSTRLPDDTDTQYF. This chain uses TRBV6-2 or TRBV6-3 with TRBJ2-3; maybe TRBD2 (5 bases). V was cut by 5 bases and J by 2 bases, with 17 bases left in between. The CDR3 contains 16 residues. Germline CDR1 is MNHEY and CDR2 is SVGEGT.

V is TRBV21-1 and J is TRBJ2-1; the table's D call, TRBD1, was not checked against the DNA. TRBV21-1 constitutes a pseudogene. The CDR3 has 18 amino acids. The CDR3 loop reads CASSKGGTGCGGDNEQFF. DNA for the CDR3: TGTGCCAGCAGCAAAGGTGGGACAGGGTGCGGGGGAGACAATGAGCAGTTCTTC.

This clonotype came up many times. This chain links TRBV20-1 with TRBJ2-3, with D possibly TRBD1 on 6 matching bases. CDR1 DFQATT and CDR2 SNEGSKA come from the germline V gene (reference sequence). This CDR3 region has 13 residues. V lost 1 base and J 5 bases, leaving 10 bases between the germline ends. CDR3 amino acids: CSARGPGEDTQYF. In DNA form, the CDR3 reads TGCAGTGCTAGAGGACCAGGGGAAGATACGCAGTATTTT.

Of note for this clonotype: A read error may be the cause here, since a much bigger clone is one base away. The J gene is TRBJ2-7, the V gene TRBV7-6; weak D call: TRBD2 (6 bases). The CDR3 is 16 amino acids. The V gene's germline CDR1 is SGHVS and CDR2 FNYEAQ. In DNA, the CDR3 is TGTGCCAGCGGCTTGGGGACTCCTCGAAACGTATACGAGCAGTACTTC. It yields the protein CASGLGTPRNVYEQYF.